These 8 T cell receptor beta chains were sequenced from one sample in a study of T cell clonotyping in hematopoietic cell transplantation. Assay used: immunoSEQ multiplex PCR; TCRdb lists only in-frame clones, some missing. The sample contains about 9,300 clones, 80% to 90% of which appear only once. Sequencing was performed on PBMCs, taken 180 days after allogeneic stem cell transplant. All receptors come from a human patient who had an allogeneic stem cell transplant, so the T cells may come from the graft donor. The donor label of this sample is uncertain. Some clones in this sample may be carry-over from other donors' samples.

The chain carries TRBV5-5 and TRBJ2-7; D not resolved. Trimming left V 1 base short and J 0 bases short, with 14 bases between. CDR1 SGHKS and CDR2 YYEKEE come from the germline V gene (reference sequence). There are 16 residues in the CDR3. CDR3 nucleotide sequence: TGTGCCAGCAGCTTGTTTAACGACTTGAGCTCCTACGAGCAGTACTTC. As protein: CASSLFNDLSSYEQYF.

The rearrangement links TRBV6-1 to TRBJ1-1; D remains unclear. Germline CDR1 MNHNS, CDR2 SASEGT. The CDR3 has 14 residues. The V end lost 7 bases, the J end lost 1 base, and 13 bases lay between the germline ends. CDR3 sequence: CASTTGSGNTEAFF. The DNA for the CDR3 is TGTGCCAGCACTACGGGTAGTGGGAACACTGAAGCTTTCTTT.

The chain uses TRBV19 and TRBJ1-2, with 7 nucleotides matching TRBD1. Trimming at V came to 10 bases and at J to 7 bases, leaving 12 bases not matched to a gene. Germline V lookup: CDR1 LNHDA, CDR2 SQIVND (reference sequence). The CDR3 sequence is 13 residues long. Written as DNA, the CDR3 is TGTGCCACCCAGGCCCAGGGGGTCCTTGGCTACACCTTC. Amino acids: CATQAQGVLGYTF.

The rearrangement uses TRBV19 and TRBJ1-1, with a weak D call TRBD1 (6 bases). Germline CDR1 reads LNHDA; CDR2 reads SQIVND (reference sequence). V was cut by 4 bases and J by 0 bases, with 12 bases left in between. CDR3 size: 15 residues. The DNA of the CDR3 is TGTGCCAGTAGTAACAGGGATAGTTTGAACACTGAAGCTTTCTTT. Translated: CASSNRDSLNTEAFF.

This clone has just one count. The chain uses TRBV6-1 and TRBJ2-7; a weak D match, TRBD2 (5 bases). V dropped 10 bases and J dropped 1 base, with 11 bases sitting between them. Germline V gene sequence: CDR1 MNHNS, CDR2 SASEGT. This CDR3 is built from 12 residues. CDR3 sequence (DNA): TGTGCCACATACCCGGGATCCTACGAGCAGTACTTC. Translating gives CATYPGSYEQYF.

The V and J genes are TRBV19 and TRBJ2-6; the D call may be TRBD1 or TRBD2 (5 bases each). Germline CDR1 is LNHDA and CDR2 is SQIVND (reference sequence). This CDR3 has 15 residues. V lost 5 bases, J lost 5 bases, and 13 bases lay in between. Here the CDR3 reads CASSRGTLRANVLTF. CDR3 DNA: TGTGCCAGTAGTCGGGGCACTCTTCGGGCCAACGTCCTGACTTTC. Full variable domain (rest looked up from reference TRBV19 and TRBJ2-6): DGGITQSPKYLFRKEGQNVTLSCEQNLNHDAMYWYRQDPGQGLRLIYYSQIVNDFQKGDIAEGYSVSREKKESFPLTVTSAQKNPTAFYLCASSRGTLRANVLTFGAGSRLTVL.

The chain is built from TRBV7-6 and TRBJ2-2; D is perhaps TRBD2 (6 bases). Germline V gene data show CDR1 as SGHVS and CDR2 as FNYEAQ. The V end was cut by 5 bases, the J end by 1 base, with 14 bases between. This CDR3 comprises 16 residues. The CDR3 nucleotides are TGTGCCAGCAGCAACCTCGACGGGGGGAACACCGGGGAGCTGTTTTTT. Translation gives CASSNLDGGNTGELFF.

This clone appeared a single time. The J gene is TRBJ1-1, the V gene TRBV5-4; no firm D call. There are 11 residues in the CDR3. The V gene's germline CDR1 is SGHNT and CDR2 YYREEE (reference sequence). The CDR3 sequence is CGWAGNTEAFF. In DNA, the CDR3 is TGTGGGTGGGCAGGGAACACTGAAGCTTTCTTT.